These 30 T cell receptor beta chains originate from one sample sequenced in a study of OX40 agonist ivuxolimab in advanced cancers. Libraries were prepared by immunoSEQ multiplex PCR; TCRdb keeps only in-frame clonotypes and omits some of them. The table shows 75,000 to 95,000 clones, with roughly 90% occurring only once. Sequencing used CD4+ or CD8+ T cells sorted from blood, obtained in a trial of the OX40 agonist ivuxolimab. These TCRs come from an adult with an advanced solid tumor such as melanoma, head and neck, liver or kidney cancer.

The chain joins TRBV9 to TRBJ2-1; D unclear. The CDR3 runs to 11 residues. Trimming stripped 0 bases from V and 9 bases from J, with 4 bases between. Germline V gene sequence: CDR1 SGDLS, CDR2 YYNGEE. This CDR3 is CASSVGAEQFF. The CDR3 nucleotides read TGTGCCAGCAGCGTAGGGGCTGAGCAGTTCTTC.

The chain is built from TRBV14 and TRBJ2-3; D is unclear. Trimming cost V 4 bases and J 2 bases, with 10 bases left between them. The CDR3 sequence is 14 residues long. Germline CDR1 reads SGHDN; CDR2 reads FVKESK. CDR3 sequence (DNA): TGTGCCAGCAGCCCTGGAATTATCACAGATACGCAGTATTTT. Protein sequence: CASSPGIITDTQYF.

The rearrangement joins TRBV27 to TRBJ2-7, with TRBD1 as a possible D gene (5 bases). Per germline, CDR1 MNHEY and CDR2 SMNVEV (reference sequence). The V end was cut by 3 bases, the J end by 3 bases, with 9 bases between. This CDR3 is 13 amino acids long. The CDR3 spells CASSFSQGYEQYF. CDR3 in DNA: TGTGCCAGCAGTTTCTCGCAGGGCTACGAGCAGTACTTC.

This chain links TRBV7-9 with TRBJ2-7; D gene uncertain. Germline CDR1 reads SEHNR; CDR2 reads FQNEAQ (reference sequence). Trimming cost V 0 bases and J 0 bases, with 12 bases left between them. This CDR3 spans 16 amino acids. CDR3 loop: CASSLARLQSSYEQYF. The CDR3 DNA follows: TGTGCCAGCAGCTTAGCGCGGCTACAGAGCTCCTACGAGCAGTACTTC.

This chain connects TRBV2 to TRBJ2-7; either TRBD1 or TRBD2 may fit D (5 bases each). Trimming shortened V by 5 bases and J by 2 bases, and 10 bases separated the two germline ends. The germline gives CDR1 SNHLY, CDR2 FYNNEI. The CDR3 sequence is 13 residues long. The CDR3 DNA sequence: TGTGCCAGCAGTTATATGGGGGCCTACGAGCAGTACTTC. This translates into CASSYMGAYEQYF.

This chain links TRBV6-6 with TRBJ2-7, with 9 bases aligning to TRBD1. V was pared by 7 bases and J by 2 bases, with 3 bases of the junction left unmatched. The CDR3 length is 13 residues. Germline CDR1 and CDR2: MNHNY and SVGAGI (reference sequence). CDR3 loop: CASTGTGTYEQYF. The CDR3 nucleotides read TGTGCCAGCACCGGGACAGGGACCTACGAGCAGTACTTC.

V and J are TRBV10-3 and TRBJ1-5, with 8 positions matching TRBD1. Germline CDR1 reads ENHRY; CDR2 reads SYGVKD. The CDR3 totals 16 residues. Germline trimming cut 3 bases from V and 0 bases from J; bases unmatched to any gene: 4. CDR3 in DNA: TGTGCCATCAGTGATCCAGGGGGCATTAGCAATCAGCCCCAGCATTTT. This gives the protein CAISDPGGISNQPQHF.

The rearrangement uses TRBV5-4 and TRBJ1-2, with 7 nucleotides matching TRBD1. CDR1 SGHNT and CDR2 YYREEE come from the germline V gene (reference sequence). CDR3 length: 17 residues. Trimming took 4 bases from V and 1 from J; bases not matched to a gene: 13. The CDR3 region has the DNA TGTGCCAGCAGCCTGGGGCAGGGGGTTTTCCTTAACTATGGCTACACCTTC. Residues: CASSLGQGVFLNYGYTF.

The chain recombines TRBV2 with TRBJ2-2; D gene uncertain. V lost 2 bases to trimming and J lost 6 bases, with 10 bases between them. Germline assignment: CDR1 SNHLY and CDR2 FYNNEI. CDR3 length: 14 amino acids. In DNA, the CDR3 is TGTGCCAGCAGTGAATTCAGCAACGCCGGGGAGCTGTTTTTT. Its protein is CASSEFSNAGELFF.

The rearrangement links TRBV11-3 to TRBJ2-2; D is possibly TRBD1 (6 bases). The CDR3 is 15 residues long. The V end lost 5 bases, the J end lost 4 bases, and 14 bases lay between the germline ends. Germline loops: CDR1 SGHNT, CDR2 YENEEA. CDR3 in DNA: TGTGCCAGCAGCGCCTACCAGGGGACCACCGGGGAGCTGTTTTTT. Translated, it gives CASSAYQGTTGELFF.

The chain recombines TRBV5-4 with TRBJ1-6; D is unclear. Germline lookup yields CDR1 SGHNT and CDR2 YYREEE (reference sequence). CDR3 length equals 13 residues. Trimming pared 1 base from V and 9 bases from J, leaving 8 bases between. The CDR3 region is CASSLSAGSPLHF. The CDR3 nucleotides read TGTGCCAGCAGCTTGTCGGCCGGTTCACCCCTCCACTTT.

This clone has a handful of counts. J is TRBJ1-1 and V is TRBV27; D unclear. Trimming removed 4 bases from V and 1 base from J, with 7 bases in between. CDR3 length: 13 residues. The germline gives CDR1 MNHEY, CDR2 SMNVEV (reference sequence). The CDR3 DNA follows: TGTGCCAGCAGTTGGAGTCCGAACACTGAAGCTTTCTTT. This sequence encodes CASSWSPNTEAFF.

The chain couples TRBV30 to TRBJ2-2; a weak D match, TRBD1 (5 bases). The CDR3 sequence is 11 residues long. Trimming took 4 bases from V and 16 from J, leaving 16 bases between them. Germline CDR1 and CDR2: GTSNPN and SVGIG (reference sequence). The CDR3 sequence: CAWKGPDRAFF. The DNA for the CDR3 is TGTGCCTGGAAAGGTCCCGACAGAGCGTTTTTT.

The chain has TRBV11-2 and TRBJ1-4, with 10 bases lining up with TRBD1. Germline V lookup: CDR1 SGHAT, CDR2 FQNNGV. Trimming removed 5 bases from V and 4 bases from J; junction bases left unmatched: 1. CDR3 length equals 14 residues. The CDR3 loop is CASSRTGGNEKLFF. The CDR3, as DNA: TGTGCCAGCAGCCGGACAGGGGGTAATGAAAAACTGTTTTTT.

The chain uses TRBV5-6 and TRBJ1-3; 7 nucleotides match TRBD1. Trimming cost V 3 bases and J 4 bases; bases outside gene matches: 4. Germline V lookup: CDR1 SGHDT, CDR2 YYEEEE. CDR3 size: 14 residues. The CDR3 nucleotides are TGTGCCAGCAGCTGGGGGACAGCAGGAAACACCATATATTTT. Protein sequence: CASSWGTAGNTIYF.

The chain employs TRBV7-9 and TRBJ2-3; 7 bases line up with TRBD1. The germline gives CDR1 SEHNR, CDR2 FQNEAQ (reference sequence). The CDR3 has 13 residues. Losses at the gene ends were 5 bases for V and 5 bases for J; bases not matched to a gene: 4. CDR3 sequence: CASSPYRGDTQYF. The CDR3 coding sequence is TGTGCCAGCAGCCCGTACAGGGGAGATACGCAGTATTTT.

The chain uses TRBV6-1 and TRBJ2-7; TRBD2 matches 9 bases. The V segment lost 1 base and the J segment 2 bases; nucleotides outside the gene matches: 9. The CDR3 covers 17 residues. Germline loops: CDR1 MNHNS, CDR2 SASEGT. The CDR3 bases are TGTGCCAGCAGTGAAGACGCGGGACTAGCATGGGCCTACGAGCAGTACTTC. It is translated as CASSEDAGLAWAYEQYF.

The CDR3 DNA reads as TGTGCCAGTAGTCTATCGGGGGGCGGAGAGACCCAGTACTTC. Amino acid sequence: CASSLSGGGETQYF. The V gene is TRBV19, the J gene TRBJ2-5; possibly TRBD2 for D (7 bases). Trimming removed 5 bases at V and 4 bases at J, with 14 bases between. The length of the CDR3 is 14 residues. From germline, CDR1 is LNHDA and CDR2 SQIVND (reference sequence).

V is TRBV27 and J is TRBJ1-5; 12 bases map to TRBD1. Per the germline V gene, CDR1 is MNHEY and CDR2 is SMNVEV (reference sequence). The CDR3 spans 16 residues. V was pared by 5 bases and J by 5 bases, with 7 bases of the junction left unmatched. The CDR3: CASSPGTGGEYQPQHF. The CDR3 DNA reads TGTGCCAGCAGTCCTGGGACAGGGGGCGAATATCAGCCCCAGCATTTT.

This CDR3 reads CASSFLSGGETQYF. The CDR3 bases are TGTGCCAGCAGTTTTCTCTCGGGGGGGGAGACCCAGTACTTC. This chain uses TRBV27 with TRBJ2-5; the match to TRBD2 covers 8 bases. Germline V gene data show CDR1 as MNHEY and CDR2 as SMNVEV (reference sequence). The CDR3 loop spans 14 amino acids. Trimming cost V 3 bases and J 5 bases; bases outside gene matches: 5.

In this sample, this clone turned up once. The chain has TRBV5-4 and TRBJ1-5, with TRBD1 matching over 9 bases. The CDR3 spans 18 residues. The germline V gene has CDR1 SGHNT and CDR2 YYREEE (reference sequence). The V and J ends lost 0 bases and 5 bases, in that order; junction bases with no gene match: 12. The CDR3 sequence is CASSLATGGFNPHQPQHF. The CDR3 DNA reads as TGTGCCAGCAGCTTGGCCACAGGGGGCTTTAACCCCCATCAGCCCCAGCATTTT. Full variable domain (rest looked up from reference TRBV5-4 and TRBJ1-5): ETGVTQSPTHLIKTRGQQVTLRCSSQSGHNTVSWYQQALGQGPQFIFQYYREEENGRGNFPPRFSGLQFPNYSSELNVNALELDDSALYLCASSLATGGFNPHQPQHFGDGTRLSIL.

This clone was detected only once. The chain uses TRBV15 and TRBJ1-2; D not certain. This CDR3 has 13 residues. Germline V CDR1 and CDR2: LNHNV, YYDKDF (reference sequence). V was shortened by 1 base and J by 3 bases, with 6 bases between the two germline ends. The CDR3 loop reads CATSRGEDYGYTF. The CDR3 nucleotides are TGTGCCACCAGCAGAGGCGAGGACTATGGCTACACCTTC.

The rearrangement joins TRBV5-4 to TRBJ2-7; D might be TRBD1 or TRBD2, each matching 6 bases. Germline V gives CDR1 SGHNT, CDR2 YYREEE (reference sequence). V was shortened by 1 base and J by 3 bases, with 11 bases between the two germline ends. The CDR3 is 14 residues long. The CDR3 sequence is CASSLLGGGYEQYF. In DNA, the CDR3 is TGTGCCAGCAGCTTGTTGGGGGGCGGCTACGAGCAGTACTTC.

This clone was recorded once. This sequence joins TRBV13 and TRBJ1-2; no firm D call. Germline CDR1 is PRHDT and CDR2 is FYEKMQ (reference sequence). CDR3 size: 13 residues. V shed 6 bases and J shed 5 bases, with 13 bases lying between them. The CDR3 loop reads CASSSTELYGYTF. The CDR3 DNA follows: TGTGCCAGCAGTTCCACAGAGCTTTATGGCTACACCTTC.

The V call is TRBV10-1, the J call TRBJ1-1; 7 bases are shared with TRBD1. Germline assignment: CDR1 WNHNN and CDR2 SYGVQD (reference sequence). The V segment lost 3 bases and the J segment 4 bases; nucleotides outside the gene matches: 2. The CDR3 covers 13 residues. CDR3: CASSDPGGTEAFF. In DNA form, the CDR3 reads TGCGCCAGCAGTGACCCAGGGGGCACTGAAGCTTTCTTT.

The genes are TRBV7-9 and TRBJ2-2; D unclear. The CDR3 covers 15 residues. Deletions cut 0 bases from V and 2 bases from J, with 7 bases between. Germline-derived CDR1 and CDR2 are SEHNR and FQNEAQ (reference sequence). The CDR3 nucleotides read TGTGCCAGCAGCTTAGCGGCGCTTAACACCGGGGAGCTGTTTTTT. It specifies CASSLAALNTGELFF.

This clone was recorded only once. The genes are TRBV2 and TRBJ2-3, with TRBD2 matching over 9 bases. Germline CDR1 reads SNHLY; CDR2 reads FYNNEI. After removal of 1 base from V and 0 bases from J, the junction contained 5 bases not matched to a gene. This CDR3 spans 17 amino acids. CDR3 sequence reads: CASSEGPLAGSTDTQYF. CDR3 in DNA: TGTGCCAGCAGTGAAGGCCCTCTAGCGGGGAGCACAGATACGCAGTATTTT.

The sample holds a few counts of this clone. The chain is built from TRBV7-2 and TRBJ1-5; TRBD1 matches at 10 bases. The CDR3 covers 15 residues. CDR1 SGHTA and CDR2 FQGNSA come from the germline V gene. Trimming cost V 1 base and J 7 bases; bases outside gene matches: 4. CDR3 sequence (DNA): TGTGCCAGCAGCTTAGGAGGGACAGGGGCCCAGCCCCAGCATTTT. Encoded protein: CASSLGGTGAQPQHF.

The chain employs TRBV6-1 and TRBJ2-7; D uncertain. V lost 7 bases, J lost 0 bases, and 16 bases lay in between. The germline V gene encodes CDR1 MNHNS and CDR2 SASEGT. The CDR3 is 15 residues long. CDR3 DNA sequence: TGTGCCAGCACCCACTGGGCCGAGAGCTCCTACGAGCAGTACTTC. Protein: CASTHWAESSYEQYF.

The chain links TRBV6-5 to TRBJ1-1; D ambiguous. This CDR3 spans 13 amino acids. Trimming removed 0 bases at V and 11 bases at J, with 13 bases between. From germline, CDR1 is MNHEY and CDR2 SVGAGI. The CDR3: CASSYSPSVDAFF. The DNA of the CDR3 is TGTGCCAGCAGTTACTCCCCAAGTGTGGACGCTTTCTTT.